The clone carrying this TCR beta chain was seen a handful of times. What it recognizes is unknown. The sample comes from a study of T cell repertoires in cytomegalovirus infection. Study results and limitations: In two of eight donors, the top clonotype was HLA-C-restricted CMV-specific.

From the reads, TCRdb called clonotypes with MiXCR, one entry per CDR3 protein. The table includes hundreds of thousands of distinct CDR3 sequences, 20% to 25% detected once. Germline CDR1 MGHDK, CDR2 SYGVNS. The trim removed 0 bases at V and 6 bases at J, leaving 2 bases unmatched. This CDR3 comprises 15 residues. The sample taken for sequencing was CD8+ T cells from PBMCs. The clonotype originates from a human donor in good health (CMV status not recorded). Some clones in this sample may be carry-over from other donors' samples. This chain uses TRBV25-1 with TRBJ2-2, with 9 bases aligning to TRBD1. DNA of the CDR3: TGTGCCAGCAGTGAATATGGGACAGGGCCCGGGGAGCTGTTTTTT. It encodes CASSEYGTGPGELFF.